The clone carrying this T cell receptor beta chain occurred many times. This specimen comes from a study of regulatory T cells in long-lasting Graves disease. There are 14 residues in the CDR3. Germline V gene sequence: CDR1 SGHDT, CDR2 YYEEEE. V lost 4 bases and J 0 bases, leaving 8 bases between the germline ends. Relying on iRepertoire HTBI primers and Arm-PCR of CDR3 regions, the team built TCR beta libraries. TCRdb independently ran MiXCR on the multiplex PCR reads; one entry per CDR3 protein. This sample yields approximately 540,000 distinct CDR3 sequences, of which 12% are seen a single time; approximately 9.6% belongs to the top ten. Time point given: newly diagnosed GD, antithyroid drugs for less than 3 months. PBMCs provided the RNA from which the TCR library was made. The diagnosis of Graves' disease used American Thyroid Association guidelines. These data were likewise used in another study, on T cells in Graves' hyperthyroidism and ophthalmopathy. From that second work: The majority of expanded thyroid clonotypes above 0.001 also appeared in blood.

The source of this sequence is a woman younger than 45 with Graves disease. This material consisted of peripheral blood mononuclear cells (PBMCs), taken at new diagnosis, from a patient treated with antithyroid drugs. This rearrangement joins TRBV5-6 to TRBJ1-3; D not resolved. Here the CDR3 DNA reads TGTGCCAGCAGCCCTCGGAACTCTGGAAACACCATATATTTT. Protein product: CASSPRNSGNTIYF.